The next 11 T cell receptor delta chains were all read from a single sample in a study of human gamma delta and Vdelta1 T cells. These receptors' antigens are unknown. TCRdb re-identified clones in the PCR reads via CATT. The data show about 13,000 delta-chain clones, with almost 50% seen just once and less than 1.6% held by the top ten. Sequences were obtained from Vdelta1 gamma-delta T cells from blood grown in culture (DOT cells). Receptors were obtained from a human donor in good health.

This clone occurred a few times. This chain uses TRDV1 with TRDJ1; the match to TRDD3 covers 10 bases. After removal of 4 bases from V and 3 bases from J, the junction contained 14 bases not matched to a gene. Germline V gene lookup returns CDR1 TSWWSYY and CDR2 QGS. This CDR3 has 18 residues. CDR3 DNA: TGTGCTCTTGGGGCCTCTAGCTGGGGGATATCCGACCCCGATAAACTCATCTTT. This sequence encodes CALGASSWGISDPDKLIF.

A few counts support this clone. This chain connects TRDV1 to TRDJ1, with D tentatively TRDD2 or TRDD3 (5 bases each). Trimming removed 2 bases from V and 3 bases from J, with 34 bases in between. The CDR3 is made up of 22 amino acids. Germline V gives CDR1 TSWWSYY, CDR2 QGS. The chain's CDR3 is CALGEDQRTFDNQRGSSDKLIF. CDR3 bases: TGTGCTCTTGGGGAAGACCAACGGACCTTCGATAACCAGCGGGGGTCGTCCGATAAACTCATCTTT.

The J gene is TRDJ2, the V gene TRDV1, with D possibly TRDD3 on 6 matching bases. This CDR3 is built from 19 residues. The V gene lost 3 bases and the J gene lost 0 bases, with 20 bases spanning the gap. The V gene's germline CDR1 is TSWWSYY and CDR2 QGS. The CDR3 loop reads CALGDPTWGPAALTAQLFF. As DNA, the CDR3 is TGTGCTCTTGGGGACCCCACTTGGGGGCCCGCCGCTTTGACAGCACAACTCTTCTTT.

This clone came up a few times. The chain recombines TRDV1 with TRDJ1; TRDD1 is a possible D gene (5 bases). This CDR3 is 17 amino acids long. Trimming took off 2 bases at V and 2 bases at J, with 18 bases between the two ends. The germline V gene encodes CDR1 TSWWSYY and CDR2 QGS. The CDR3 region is CALGEWSKSPPTDKLIF. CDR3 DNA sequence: TGTGCTCTTGGGGAATGGTCGAAATCTCCTCCGACCGATAAACTCATCTTT.

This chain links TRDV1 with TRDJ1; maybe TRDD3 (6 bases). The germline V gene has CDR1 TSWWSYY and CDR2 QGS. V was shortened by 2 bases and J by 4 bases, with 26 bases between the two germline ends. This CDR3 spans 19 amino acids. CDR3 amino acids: CALGESTYWTLPGDDKLIF. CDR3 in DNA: TGTGCTCTTGGGGAAAGTACCTACTGGACTTTACCTGGGGACGATAAACTCATCTTT.

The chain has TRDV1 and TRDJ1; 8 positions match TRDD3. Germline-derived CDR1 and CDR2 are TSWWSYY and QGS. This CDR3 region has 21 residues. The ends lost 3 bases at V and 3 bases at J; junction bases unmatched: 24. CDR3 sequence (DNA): TGTGCTCTTGGGGACCATCCCAGACTCCTACCGTACTGGGGGGACGCCGATAAACTCATCTTT. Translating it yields CALGDHPRLLPYWGDADKLIF.

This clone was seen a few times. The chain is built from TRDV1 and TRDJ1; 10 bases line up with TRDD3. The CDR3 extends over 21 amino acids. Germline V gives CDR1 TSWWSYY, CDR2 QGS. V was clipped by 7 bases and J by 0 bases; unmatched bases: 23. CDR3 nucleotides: TGTGCTCTTGAGCTACTCGGCTCGTTTTCAACTGGGGGATCGAACACCGATAAACTCATCTTT. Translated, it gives CALELLGSFSTGGSNTDKLIF.

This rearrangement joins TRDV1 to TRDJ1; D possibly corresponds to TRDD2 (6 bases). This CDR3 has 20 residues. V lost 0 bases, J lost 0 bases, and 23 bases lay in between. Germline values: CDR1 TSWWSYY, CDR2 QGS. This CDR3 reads CALGELGESCPLPNTDKLIF. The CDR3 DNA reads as TGTGCTCTTGGGGAACTTGGGGAATCCTGTCCCCTTCCCAACACCGATAAACTCATCTTT.

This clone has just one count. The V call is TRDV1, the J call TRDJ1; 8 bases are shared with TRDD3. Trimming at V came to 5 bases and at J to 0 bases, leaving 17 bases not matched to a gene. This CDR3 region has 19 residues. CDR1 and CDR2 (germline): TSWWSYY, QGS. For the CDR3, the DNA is TGTGCTCTTGGGACGCACCCGGGGTACTGGGGGGTGTACACCGATAAACTCATCTTT. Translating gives CALGTHPGYWGVYTDKLIF.

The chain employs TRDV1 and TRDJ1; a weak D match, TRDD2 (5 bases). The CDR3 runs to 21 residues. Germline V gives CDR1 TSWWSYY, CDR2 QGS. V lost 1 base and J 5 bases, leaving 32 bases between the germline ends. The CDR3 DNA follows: TGTGCTCTTGGGGAACGACCTACTGTGACGCGTCTTACGGGAACAGGGGATAAACTCATCTTT. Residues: CALGERPTVTRLTGTGDKLIF.

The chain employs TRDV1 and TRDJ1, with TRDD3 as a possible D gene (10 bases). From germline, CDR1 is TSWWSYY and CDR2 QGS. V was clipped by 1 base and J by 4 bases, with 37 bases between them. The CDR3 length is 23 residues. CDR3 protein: CALGEPPFLPGHWGMGPFDKLIF. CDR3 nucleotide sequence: TGTGCTCTTGGGGAACCCCCCTTCCTACCTGGTCACTGGGGGATGGGTCCATTCGATAAACTCATCTTT.